This T cell receptor (beta chain) was captured by sequencing in a study of blood T cell repertoires in COVID-19. Whole-study context: From the United States, Italy and Spain came samples of acute and convalescent COVID-19. T cells, B-cell-depleted T cells, or PBMCs supplied cDNA or gDNA.

Original data processing: Reference gene primers were amplified, and this amplification served to estimate nucleated cell counts. Clones were read by immunoSEQ multiplex PCR, and TCRdb kept only the in-frame ones, dropping some. The DNA gave D and trimming, while V, J and clone size come from that table. This repertoire shows under 140,000 clones, around 90% found once; its top ten account for around 4.9%. CDR1 and CDR2 from the germline V gene are KGHDR and SFDVKD. With V trimmed by 5 bases and J by 9 bases, 12 bases remained unmatched. The CDR3 extends over 16 amino acids. The chain combines TRBV24-1 with TRBJ1-6; 7 nucleotides agree with TRBD1. The sequence was obtained from a human donor in a cohort sampled during active COVID-19. The specimen sequenced was peripheral blood. The CDR3: CATSVERQGPGSPLHF. In nucleotides, the CDR3 is TGTGCCACCAGTGTCGAGCGACAGGGACCTGGTTCACCCCTCCACTTT.